Included here is one T cell receptor (beta chain) sequence, with context. Its specificity is not known. The CDR3 consists of 14 residues. The data were obtained in a study of chemoradiotherapy in HPV16-positive cancers. Clones were sequenced by immunoSEQ multiplex PCR, and TCRdb holds only the in-frame ones, with some missing. This table has approximately 27,000 clones, around four fifths appearing once. Regarding the study as a whole: The functional HPV-specific definition rests on just two HPV16-positive patients.

This sample comprised blood, obtained from a patient who underwent chemoradiotherapy. The sequence was obtained from a human donor with HPV-associated anogenital cancer. The chain is built from TRBV21-1 and TRBJ2-2; the table's D call, TRBD1, has no DNA check behind it. TRBV21-1 is a recognized pseudogene. CDR3 in DNA: TGTGCCAGCAGAGACAGGGCTAACACCGGGGAGCTGTTTTTT. It yields the protein CASRDRANTGELFF.